The 24 T cell receptor beta chains in this list originate from one sample, sequenced in a study of control samples from healthy donors and cancer patients (dated by TCRdb to between 2020 and 2021). The library was obtained by the immunoSEQ multiplex PCR assay. As stored in TCRdb, this immuneACCESS dataset retains in-frame rearrangements with V and J assigned. A fraction of the clones does not appear; measured against another copy, unresolved V genes explain less than half of the discrepancy, and the remainder lacks a known reason. A total of 25,000 to 35,000 clones appear in this sample, around nine tenths of them only once. 1.6% of the sample rests with the top ten. Sample: PBMCs. Source of these receptors: a woman aged 40 to 50 with lung cancer.

This chain uses TRBV18 with TRBJ2-3, with D perhaps being TRBD1 or TRBD2 (5 bases each). Germline-derived CDR1 and CDR2 are KGHSH and LQKENI. The CDR3 is made up of 15 amino acids. Trimming took 6 bases from V and 3 from J, leaving 16 bases between them. The CDR3 nucleotides are TGTGCCAGCTCCTTCCGGGACCCAAGAACAGATACGCAGTATTTT. Translating it yields CASSFRDPRTDTQYF.

The chain carries TRBV11-2 and TRBJ1-1; D gene uncertain. The germline V gene has CDR1 SGHAT and CDR2 FQNNGV. Trimming removed 1 base at V and 1 base at J, with 7 bases between. This CDR3 contains 14 residues. CDR3 sequence (DNA): TGTGCCAGCAGCTTAGGGGGTTCGAACACTGAAGCTTTCTTT. The encoded protein is CASSLGGSNTEAFF.

This rearrangement joins TRBV9 to TRBJ2-3; D unclear. CDR1 and CDR2 (germline): SGDLS, YYNGEE. Trimming took 4 bases from V and 5 from J, leaving 11 bases between them. This CDR3 spans 13 amino acids. CDR3 amino acids: CASSYSAVDTQYF. The CDR3 nucleotides are TGTGCCAGCAGCTACTCGGCCGTAGATACGCAGTATTTT.

This chain connects TRBV9 to TRBJ2-5, with 7 bases that match TRBD2. This CDR3 comprises 14 residues. Germline V gene data show CDR1 as SGDLS and CDR2 as YYNGEE. With 4 bases clipped from V and 1 base from J, the junction kept 4 bases outside the gene matches. The chain's CDR3 is CASSRRTSQETQYF. The CDR3 nucleotides read TGTGCCAGCAGCCGCCGGACTAGCCAAGAGACCCAGTACTTC.

The chain has TRBV9 and TRBJ1-3, with D perhaps matching TRBD1 (6 bases). The CDR3 totals 14 residues. CDR1 SGDLS and CDR2 YYNGEE come from the germline V gene. Between the trimmed V and J ends, which lost 3 bases and 6 bases, there was a span of 13 bases. The CDR3 DNA is TGTGCCAGCAGCGATAGGGGGGGCGAAAACACCATATATTTT. Translated: CASSDRGGENTIYF.

The chain recombines TRBV10-3 with TRBJ2-3, with 11 bases identical to TRBD2. Trimming cost V 6 bases and J 1 base; bases outside gene matches: 0. CDR1 is ENHRY and CDR2 is SYGVKD in the germline V gene. This CDR3 region has 14 residues. In DNA form, the CDR3 reads TGTGCCATCAGGGGACTAGCGGGCACAGATACGCAGTATTTT. Encoded protein: CAIRGLAGTDTQYF.

The chain joins TRBV7-2 to TRBJ2-6; 8 nucleotides align to TRBD1. V dropped 3 bases and J dropped 1; count of bases not matched to a gene: 5. This CDR3 has 17 amino acids. Germline values: CDR1 SGHTA, CDR2 FQGNSA. The CDR3 spells CASSFSGGVSGANVLTF. Written as DNA, the CDR3 is TGTGCCAGCAGCTTCTCAGGGGGCGTATCTGGGGCCAACGTCCTGACTTTC.

This clone is a singleton in its sample. V usage is TRBV18 and J usage is TRBJ1-3; D gene uncertain. The CDR3 runs to 16 residues. Deletions cut 3 bases from V and 0 bases from J, with 12 bases between. Germline assignment: CDR1 KGHSH and CDR2 LQKENI. The CDR3 sequence is CASSPTREDSGNTIYF. In nucleotides, the CDR3 is TGTGCCAGCTCACCGACTCGGGAAGACTCTGGAAACACCATATATTTT.

CDR3 DNA sequence: TGTGCCAGCAGCATGACTAGTACAGATACGCAGTATTTT. Amino acid sequence: CASSMTSTDTQYF. The chain couples TRBV7-9 to TRBJ2-3; weak D call: TRBD2 (6 bases). This CDR3 spans 13 amino acids. Germline V lookup: CDR1 SEHNR, CDR2 FQNEAQ (reference sequence). V was clipped by 5 bases and J by 3 bases, with 9 bases between them.

In this sample, this clone turned up once. This chain joins TRBV24-1 and TRBJ2-3; D might be TRBD2 (5 bases). V gave up 0 bases and J gave up 3 bases, with 12 bases separating them. The CDR3 has 16 amino acids. CDR1 is KGHDR and CDR2 is SFDVKD in the germline V gene. This CDR3 reads CATSDLRGSSTDTQYF. CDR3 coding DNA: TGTGCCACCAGTGATTTGCGGGGTAGCTCTACAGATACGCAGTATTTT.

The chain couples TRBV7-9 to TRBJ1-2; possibly TRBD1 for D (6 bases). V was clipped by 8 bases and J by 4 bases, with 14 bases between them. The CDR3 runs to 13 residues. Germline V gene lookup returns CDR1 SEHNR and CDR2 FQNEAQ (reference sequence). In DNA form, the CDR3 reads TGTGCCAGCTATCGGACAGATCGCTATGGCTACACCTTC. This codes for CASYRTDRYGYTF.

The rearrangement joins TRBV5-1 to TRBJ2-3, with D unresolved. This CDR3 has 13 residues. V was trimmed by 0 bases and J by 3 bases, leaving 5 bases between them. Per germline, CDR1 SGHRS and CDR2 YFSETQ. This CDR3 reads CASSLAGTDTQYF. CDR3 DNA sequence: TGCGCCAGCAGCTTGGCCGGGACAGATACGCAGTATTTT.

As DNA, the CDR3 is TGTGCCAGCAGCCAAGATCCCTCGGCAGGGGTGTCCTACGAGCAGTACTTC. Translated, it gives CASSQDPSAGVSYEQYF. This chain links TRBV3-1 (or the pseudogene TRBV3-2) with TRBJ2-7; D might be TRBD1 (6 bases). The CDR3 contains 17 residues. V was trimmed by 0 bases and J by 1 base, leaving 16 bases between them. The germline V gene encodes CDR1 LGHDT and CDR2 YNNKEL (reference sequence).

J is TRBJ2-1 and V is TRBV7-2; TRBD2 matches 8 bases. The CDR3 spans 16 residues. Germline V gene lookup returns CDR1 SGHTA and CDR2 FQGNSA. V lost 6 bases to trimming and J lost 0 bases; unmatched junction nucleotides: 7. The CDR3 DNA reads TGTGCCAGCAGGGGTCCGGGGGGGATCTCCTACAATGAGCAGTTCTTC. It codes for CASRGPGGISYNEQFF.

This rearrangement joins TRBV5-1 to TRBJ1-1; D is possibly TRBD1 (5 bases). The CDR3 contains 14 residues. CDR1 SGHRS and CDR2 YFSETQ come from the germline V gene. The V and J ends lost 0 bases and 3 bases respectively, with 9 bases between them. In DNA form, the CDR3 reads TGCGCCAGCAGCTTGGAGGGGCTGCACACTGAAGCTTTCTTT. Translated: CASSLEGLHTEAFF.

The chain links TRBV28 to TRBJ1-1; perhaps TRBD1 as D (6 bases). Per germline, CDR1 MDHEN and CDR2 SYDVKM. V shed 6 bases and J shed 11 bases, with 16 bases lying between them. The CDR3 runs to 12 residues. DNA for the CDR3: TGTGCCAGCAGCCTATGGAATAGGGGGGCTTTCTTT. It encodes CASSLWNRGAFF.

This clone was seen just once. The J gene is TRBJ2-6, the V gene TRBV9; no reliable D call. Trimming took off 6 bases at V and 4 bases at J, with 14 bases between the two ends. This CDR3 is 15 amino acids long. Germline V gene data show CDR1 as SGDLS and CDR2 as YYNGEE. The CDR3 region is CASKRSLEGANVLTF. The CDR3 DNA follows: TGTGCCAGCAAGCGTAGCCTTGAGGGGGCCAACGTCCTGACTTTC.

The CDR3 nucleotides read TGTGCCAGTAGTATGTTGTTAGAGTATCATCCCGGGTATGGCTACACCTTC. Residues: CASSMLLEYHPGYGYTF. This chain links TRBV19 with TRBJ1-2; no clear D gene. This CDR3 is 17 amino acids long. Trimming left V 3 bases short and J 5 bases short, with 22 bases between. Germline CDR1 is LNHDA and CDR2 is SQIVND (reference sequence).

CDR3 region: CASSWSGGKNIQYF. In nucleotides, the CDR3 is TGCGCCAGCAGCTGGAGCGGAGGGAAAAACATTCAGTACTTC. The chain recombines TRBV5-1 with TRBJ2-4; D is perhaps TRBD2 (6 bases). Trimming took 3 bases from V and 4 from J, leaving 11 bases between them. CDR1 is SGHRS, CDR2 YFSETQ, per germline. The CDR3 is 14 residues long.

The chain couples TRBV9 to TRBJ1-1; D remains ambiguous. Germline V gene sequence: CDR1 SGDLS, CDR2 YYNGEE. The CDR3 loop spans 13 amino acids. Trimming pared 4 bases from V and 2 bases from J, leaving 9 bases between. The CDR3 nucleotides are TGTGCCAGCAGCAAGGGTCTAAACACTGAAGCTTTCTTT. Translating gives CASSKGLNTEAFF.

J is TRBJ2-1 and V is TRBV29-1; no definite D call. Trimming left V 4 bases short and J 8 bases short, with 6 bases between. CDR3 length: 10 residues. Germline V gene data show CDR1 as SQVTM and CDR2 as ANQGSEA. CDR3 loop: CSVGAYEQFF. For the CDR3, the DNA is TGCAGCGTTGGAGCGTATGAGCAGTTCTTC.

This CDR3 reads CASSLGLADEQFF. CDR3 nucleotides: TGTGCCAGCAGCCTCGGACTAGCGGATGAGCAGTTCTTC. V usage is TRBV2 and J usage is TRBJ2-1, with TRBD2 matching 10 bases. Germline V lookup: CDR1 SNHLY, CDR2 FYNNEI. V trimming: 6 bases; J trimming: 8 bases; junction bases outside the gene matches: 4. This CDR3 spans 13 amino acids.

The rearrangement links TRBV24-1 to TRBJ2-2; perhaps TRBD1 as D (6 bases). Germline V CDR1 and CDR2: KGHDR, SFDVKD. Trimming cost V 4 bases and J 5 bases, with 13 bases left between them. The CDR3 is 15 residues long. CDR3 nucleotides: TGTGCCACCAGTGACCTTGGACAGCGTACCGGGGAGCTGTTTTTT. Its protein is CATSDLGQRTGELFF.

The CDR3 spells CASSRDRAYNEQFF. Written as DNA, the CDR3 is TGTGCCAGCAGTCGGGACAGGGCCTACAATGAGCAGTTCTTC. This chain uses TRBV27 with TRBJ2-1; 9 bases map to TRBD1. The CDR3 sequence is 14 residues long. Trimming took 5 bases from V and 2 from J; bases not matched to a gene: 1. Germline CDR1 MNHEY, CDR2 SMNVEV (reference sequence).